The 28 T cell receptor beta chains below were found in one sample sequenced in a study of blood T cell repertoires in COVID-19. TCRdb's copy holds only in-frame clones and misses some; the assay was immunoSEQ multiplex PCR. Among roughly 53,000 clones, 80% to 90% were seen once, and the ten largest hold 2.1%. The sample comprised peripheral blood. These receptors all stem from an elderly woman with COVID-19, enrolled during active disease.

The chain uses TRBV6-5 and TRBJ1-3, with D uncertain. The CDR3 is 14 residues long. V lost 10 bases and J 0 bases, leaving 13 bases between the germline ends. Germline CDR1 is MNHEY and CDR2 is SVGAGI. CDR3 bases: TGTGCCACCAAAACCCGGGGCTCTGGAAACACCATATATTTT. It is translated as CATKTRGSGNTIYF.

This sequence joins TRBV11-1 and TRBJ2-1; 7 nucleotides match TRBD1. This CDR3 contains 13 residues. With 1 base clipped from V and 8 bases from J, the junction kept 2 bases outside the gene matches. The germline CDR1 and CDR2 sequences are SGHAT and FQDESV (reference sequence). In nucleotides, the CDR3 is TGTGCCAGCAGCTTAGGACAGGGCTATGAGCAGTTCTTC. This translates into CASSLGQGYEQFF.

The rearrangement joins TRBV7-2 to TRBJ2-3, with 9 bases identical to TRBD2. Germline-derived CDR1 and CDR2 are SGHTA and FQGNSA. V was clipped by 5 bases and J by 0 bases; unmatched bases: 12. The CDR3 loop spans 18 amino acids. This CDR3 is CASSHLAGARLSTDTQYF. CDR3 in DNA: TGTGCCAGCAGCCACTTAGCGGGAGCCCGCCTTAGCACAGATACGCAGTATTTT.

This chain uses TRBV6-5 with TRBJ1-2, with a possible D match to TRBD1 (6 bases). Germline CDR1 is MNHEY and CDR2 is SVGAGI. V lost 8 bases to trimming and J lost 4 bases, with 11 bases between them. The CDR3 is made up of 12 amino acids. Here the CDR3 DNA reads TGTGCCAGCGCTAGGGGGACCTATGGCTACACCTTC. This encodes CASARGTYGYTF.

V gene TRBV19 combines with J gene TRBJ2-5; a weak D match, TRBD1 (6 bases). V lost 4 bases and J lost 8, with 17 bases in between. The CDR3 spans 14 residues. The V gene's germline CDR1 is LNHDA and CDR2 SQIVND (reference sequence). The CDR3 reads CASSTFGQFSTQYF. The DNA of the CDR3 is TGTGCCAGTAGTACCTTCGGACAGTTCAGTACCCAGTACTTC.

The chain couples TRBV28 to TRBJ1-6; D is possibly TRBD1 (6 bases). The germline gives CDR1 MDHEN, CDR2 SYDVKM. The germline V and J ends were trimmed by 8 bases and 6 bases, with 20 bases remaining between them. The CDR3 extends over 16 amino acids. The DNA for the CDR3 is TGTGCCAGCGTAGAGGGGACACAACTTCCTAATTCACCCCTCCACTTT. Translation gives CASVEGTQLPNSPLHF.

The chain recombines TRBV2 with TRBJ2-5, with D perhaps TRBD2 (6 bases). This CDR3 has 14 residues. Germline loops: CDR1 SNHLY, CDR2 FYNNEI. Trimming cost V 3 bases and J 5 bases, with 13 bases left between them. The CDR3 sequence: CASSDEGRWETQYF. The CDR3 region has the DNA TGTGCCAGCAGTGACGAGGGGAGGTGGGAGACCCAGTACTTC.

J is TRBJ1-1 and V is TRBV28, with D possibly matching TRBD1 (6 bases). V lost 7 bases, J lost 0 bases, and 9 bases lay in between. This CDR3 has 13 residues. Germline V gene lookup returns CDR1 MDHEN and CDR2 SYDVKM. The chain's CDR3 is CASTGQMNTEAFF. Here the CDR3 DNA reads TGTGCCAGCACCGGACAGATGAACACTGAAGCTTTCTTT.

The V and J genes are TRBV29-1 and TRBJ1-3; 7 nucleotides match TRBD1. Per the germline V gene, CDR1 is SQVTM and CDR2 is ANQGSEA. This CDR3 comprises 14 residues. Trimming took 6 bases from V and 4 from J; bases not matched to a gene: 9. This CDR3 is CSVTTTGVGNTIYF. The CDR3 nucleotides are TGCAGCGTGACAACTACAGGGGTCGGAAACACCATATATTTT.

The chain recombines TRBV3-1 (or the pseudogene TRBV3-2) with TRBJ2-7; a weak D match, TRBD1 (6 bases). Germline CDR1 LGHDT, CDR2 YNNKEL (reference sequence). The ends were cut back, 2 bases at V and 7 bases at J, with 9 bases in the middle. This CDR3 spans 12 amino acids. In DNA, the CDR3 is TGTGCCAGCAGCCAACAGGACAGAGAGCAGTACTTC. It codes for CASSQQDREQYF.

The table lists this clone with a few counts. CDR3 coding DNA: TGCGCCAGCAGCCCGACAGGGGGCGTATATAATTCACCCCTCCACTTT. Protein: CASSPTGGVYNSPLHF. This chain joins TRBV4-1 and TRBJ1-6; 10 bases align to TRBD1. This CDR3 comprises 16 residues. Germline values: CDR1 MGHRA, CDR2 YSYEKL. V was pared by 4 bases and J by 4 bases, with 4 bases of the junction left unmatched.

This rearrangement joins TRBV7-6 to TRBJ2-1; TRBD2 aligns across 12 bases. Germline V gives CDR1 SGHVS, CDR2 FNYEAQ. The CDR3 has 15 residues. After removal of 0 bases from V and 7 bases from J, the junction contained 1 base not matched to a gene. The CDR3 sequence: CASSLATSGGNEQFF. The CDR3 region has the DNA TGTGCCAGCAGCTTAGCGACTAGCGGGGGTAATGAGCAGTTCTTC.

The chain has TRBV6-1 and TRBJ1-2, with 9 bases fitting TRBD1. The J segment lost 8 bases and the V segment lost 0 bases, leaving 7 bases of the junction unmatched. Germline V CDR1 and CDR2: MNHNS, SASEGT. The CDR3 is 15 residues long. The CDR3 DNA reads TGTGCCAGCAGTGAAGCCGCCGGACAGGGGCAAGGCTACACCTTC. Protein sequence: CASSEAAGQGQGYTF.

The rearrangement uses TRBV27 and TRBJ2-7; D may be TRBD1 (5 bases). The germline V and J ends were trimmed by 4 bases and 2 bases, with 12 bases remaining between them. CDR3 length: 14 amino acids. Germline CDR1 is MNHEY and CDR2 is SMNVEV (reference sequence). The chain's CDR3 is CASSSKGFPYEQYF. Written as DNA, the CDR3 is TGTGCCAGCAGTTCGAAGGGGTTCCCCTACGAGCAGTACTTC.

V usage is TRBV2 and J usage is TRBJ1-2; D may be TRBD1 (6 bases). Trimming stripped 6 bases from V and 5 bases from J, with 13 bases between. The CDR3 runs to 13 residues. Per germline, CDR1 SNHLY and CDR2 FYNNEI. DNA for the CDR3: TGTGCCAGCAGCCTTATCCAGGGGTATGGCTACACCTTC. The encoded protein is CASSLIQGYGYTF.

The V and J genes are TRBV19 and TRBJ2-1, with TRBD2 matching 8 bases. The CDR3 runs 16 residues. Germline V gene data show CDR1 as LNHDA and CDR2 as SQIVND (reference sequence). J was trimmed by 3 bases and V by 4 bases; bases with no gene match: 8. The CDR3 is CASSTDSGKIYNEQFF. The CDR3 coding sequence is TGTGCCAGTAGTACCGATAGCGGGAAAATCTACAATGAGCAGTTCTTC.

This clone has a single count. The J gene is TRBJ1-3, the V gene TRBV3-1 (or the pseudogene TRBV3-2); 7 bases map to TRBD1. Germline loops: CDR1 LGHDT, CDR2 YNNKEL (reference sequence). The CDR3 is 14 amino acids. Unmatched junction bases numbered 2, after V lost 4 bases and J lost 2 bases. CDR3: CASSLGTAGNTIYF. The CDR3 DNA sequence: TGTGCCAGCAGCCTCGGGACAGCTGGAAACACCATATATTTT.

The rearrangement uses TRBV5-1 and TRBJ2-3; TRBD1 agrees at 10 bases. The ends lost 4 bases at V and 7 bases at J; junction bases unmatched: 12. Germline assignment: CDR1 SGHRS and CDR2 YFSETQ. This CDR3 has 16 residues. CDR3 in DNA: TGCGCCAGCAGCCCAAGGACAGGGGGGACGGGGAATACGCAGTATTTT. Encoded protein: CASSPRTGGTGNTQYF.

The chain couples TRBV3-1 (or the pseudogene TRBV3-2) to TRBJ2-5; D might be TRBD2 (7 bases). CDR3 size: 16 residues. With 4 bases removed from V and 2 bases from J, the gap between germline ends came to 17 bases. Germline CDR1 LGHDT, CDR2 YNNKEL (reference sequence). CDR3 sequence (DNA): TGTGCCAGCAGCCCTAGGGGGGGGCCGTGGCAAGAGACCCAGTACTTC. Translation gives CASSPRGGPWQETQYF.

The J gene is TRBJ1-2, the V gene TRBV15, with D uncertain. Germline CDR1 LNHNV, CDR2 YYDKDF (reference sequence). Trimming shortened V by 3 bases and J by 6 bases, and 11 bases separated the two germline ends. The CDR3 loop spans 13 amino acids. This CDR3 reads CATSRPQHHGYTF. The CDR3 DNA sequence: TGTGCCACCAGCAGGCCCCAACACCATGGCTACACCTTC.

The V gene is TRBV30, the J gene TRBJ1-4, with 7 bases matching TRBD1. Germline CDR1 reads GTSNPN; CDR2 reads SVGIG (reference sequence). The CDR3 consists of 13 residues. The junction had 6 bases not matched to a gene; V was cut back by 4 bases and J by 7 bases. The CDR3 DNA follows: TGTGCCTGGACTGGGCAGGGGGGTGAAAAACTGTTTTTT. Translated, it gives CAWTGQGGEKLFF. Looking up the rest from reference TRBV30 and TRBJ1-4 gives the full variable domain: SQTIHQWPATLVQPVGSPLSLECTVEGTSNPNLYWYRQAAGRGLQLLFYSVGIGQISSEVPQNLSASRPQDRQFILSSKKLLLSDSGFYLCAWTGQGGEKLFFGSGTQLSVL.

The chain employs TRBV6-2 or TRBV6-3 and TRBJ1-5, with D hard to call. The CDR3 contains 12 residues. CDR1 is MNHEY, CDR2 SVGEGT, per germline. V gave up 3 bases and J gave up 5 bases, with 5 bases separating them. CDR3 DNA sequence: TGTGCCAGCAGTTATCTTGATCAGCCCCAGCATTTT. Translated, it gives CASSYLDQPQHF.

This rearrangement joins TRBV18 to TRBJ1-3, with D uncertain. Germline V gives CDR1 KGHSH, CDR2 LQKENI. Deletions cut 3 bases from V and 0 bases from J, with 12 bases between. The CDR3 sequence is 16 residues long. This CDR3 is CASSPSTGSSGNTIYF. For the CDR3, the DNA is TGTGCCAGCTCACCTTCGACGGGAAGCTCTGGAAACACCATATATTTT.

V usage is TRBV28 and J usage is TRBJ1-2; D is perhaps TRBD1 (5 bases). The length of the CDR3 is 14 residues. The germline V and J ends were trimmed by 2 bases and 4 bases, with 11 bases remaining between them. Germline loops: CDR1 MDHEN, CDR2 SYDVKM. In nucleotides, the CDR3 is TGTGCCAGCAGTTTACCGACAGCCTTCTATGGCTACACCTTC. This encodes CASSLPTAFYGYTF.

The chain employs TRBV19 and TRBJ1-6; maybe TRBD1 (5 bases). The germline V and J ends were trimmed by 7 bases and 3 bases, with 13 bases remaining between them. Germline CDR1 reads LNHDA; CDR2 reads SQIVND (reference sequence). The CDR3 spans 15 residues. CDR3 DNA sequence: TGTGCCAGTACCACCCTGGGACTCTATAATTCACCCCTCCACTTT. Translating gives CASTTLGLYNSPLHF.

V is TRBV29-1 and J is TRBJ2-2, with 9 bases identical to TRBD1. After removal of 5 bases from V and 3 bases from J, the junction contained 4 bases not matched to a gene. The CDR3 consists of 14 residues. CDR1 is SQVTM and CDR2 is ANQGSEA in the germline V gene. In DNA, the CDR3 is TGCAGCGTTCAACAGGGGGCTTACACCGGGGAGCTGTTTTTT. Translating gives CSVQQGAYTGELFF.

This chain links TRBV19 with TRBJ2-1; TRBD2 agrees at 9 bases. This CDR3 has 15 amino acids. Germline V gene lookup returns CDR1 LNHDA and CDR2 SQIVND (reference sequence). Trimming at V came to 5 bases and at J to 7 bases, leaving 9 bases not matched to a gene. The CDR3 coding sequence is TGTGCCAGTAGTCGGGGGCTAGCGGGATGGAATGAGCAGTTCTTC. As protein: CASSRGLAGWNEQFF.

The chain is built from TRBV19 and TRBJ1-1, with unresolved D. The V gene's germline CDR1 is LNHDA and CDR2 SQIVND (reference sequence). Trimming removed 4 bases at V and 2 bases at J, with 8 bases between. This CDR3 is 13 amino acids long. CDR3 sequence: CASSRHVNTEAFF. CDR3 DNA: TGTGCCAGTAGTAGGCACGTCAACACTGAAGCTTTCTTT.